The T cell receptor beta chain described here comes from a study of blood T cell repertoires in COVID-19. Overall study: Acute-phase and convalescent COVID-19 samples originated in the United States, Italy and Spain.

This CDR3 comprises 17 residues. Trimming shortened V by 3 bases and J by 10 bases, and 22 bases separated the two germline ends. Germline lookup yields CDR1 MGHRA and CDR2 YSYEKL. Produced via immunoSEQ multiplex PCR; TCRdb's table is partial and in-frame only. The sample includes approximately 77,000 clones, roughly three quarters seen only once; the top ten take roughly 15%. The rearrangement links TRBV4-1 to TRBJ1-6; maybe TRBD1 (5 bases). Sequenced sample: peripheral blood. The sequence derives from a man aged 70-80 years with active or convalescent COVID-19. The CDR3 DNA reads as TGCGCCAGCAGCCAGATGGATCCCGGCAGGGCAGGCTCACCCCTCCACTTT. Encoded protein: CASSQMDPGRAGSPLHF.